This note documents a single TCR beta chain sequence. The antigen is not known. This sample is part of a study of T cells after posttransplantation cyclophosphamide. Busulfan-fludarabine conditioning, marrow transplant, and cyclophosphamide on days +3 and +4 were administered. Study-wide points: Donor-recipient repertoire similarity was low at 1-2 months, rising over year one. Blood and skin or GI T cell repertoires showed limited TRB overlap. Recipient CMV seropositivity and CMV reactivation strongly tracked TRB clonality.

This CDR3 has 14 residues. In germline, CDR1 is LNHDA, CDR2 SQIVND (reference sequence). V lost 6 bases and J lost 4; bases outside the gene matches: 8. The data were produced by immunoSEQ multiplex PCR, yet TCRdb's version contains in-frame clones alone and is incomplete. Of 4,500 or so clones in the sample, approximately 80% are singletons; the top ten hold under 35%. This clonotype was sampled from a male patient aged 40-50 years who received an allogeneic stem cell transplant from a related donor, was CMV-positive, and had acute and chronic GVHD. These T cells may partly come from the graft donor. The gene calls are TRBV19 and TRBJ1-2, with 7 bases identical to TRBD1. The sample here was PBMCs, taken after allogeneic stem cell transplant with posttransplant cyclophosphamide. CDR3 in amino acids: CASRITGVIYGYTF. CDR3 in DNA: TGTGCCAGTAGAATCACAGGGGTCATCTATGGCTACACCTTC.